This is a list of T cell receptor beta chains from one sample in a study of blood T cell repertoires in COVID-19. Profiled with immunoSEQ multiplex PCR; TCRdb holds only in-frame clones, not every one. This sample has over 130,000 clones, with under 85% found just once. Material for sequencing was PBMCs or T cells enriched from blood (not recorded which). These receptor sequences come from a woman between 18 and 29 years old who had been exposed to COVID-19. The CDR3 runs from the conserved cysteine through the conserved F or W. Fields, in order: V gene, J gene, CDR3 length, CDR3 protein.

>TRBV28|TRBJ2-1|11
CASTGENEQFF
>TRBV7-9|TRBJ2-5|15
CASSLDLSGVETQYF
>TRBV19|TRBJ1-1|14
CASNLDTGYTEAFF
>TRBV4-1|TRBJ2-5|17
CASSQGASGPLQETQYF
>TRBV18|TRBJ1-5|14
CASSPGLPRGTQHF
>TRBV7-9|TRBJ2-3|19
CASSPPNGVRLFSTDTQYF
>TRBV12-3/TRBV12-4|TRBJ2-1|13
CASSPGTSGRQFF
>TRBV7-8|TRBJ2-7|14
CASSLGGRGYEQYF
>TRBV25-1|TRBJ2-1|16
CASRTSSGIPYNEQFF
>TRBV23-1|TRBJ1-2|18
CASSQHSLRQVANYGYTF
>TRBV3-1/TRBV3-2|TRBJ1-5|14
CASSPRSIDQPQHF
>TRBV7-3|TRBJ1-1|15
CASSLWTGGRTEAFF
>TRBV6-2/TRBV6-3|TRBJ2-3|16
CASSRGTSAYTDTQYF
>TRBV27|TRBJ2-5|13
CASKSTAGETQYF
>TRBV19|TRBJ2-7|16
CASSINLWTGSYEQYF
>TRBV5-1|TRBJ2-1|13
CASSTAGGDEQFF
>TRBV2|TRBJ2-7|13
CASRRDYSYEQYF
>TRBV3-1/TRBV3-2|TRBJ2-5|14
CASSQQLGEETQYF
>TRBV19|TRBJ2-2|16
CASSMRTSGRAGELFF
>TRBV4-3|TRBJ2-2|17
CASSQDRNSGGTGELFF
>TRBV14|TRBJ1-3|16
CASSPFDTYSGNTIYF
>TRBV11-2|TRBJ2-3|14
CASAWTTSTDTQYF
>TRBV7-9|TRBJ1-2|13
CASSLRTVNGYTF
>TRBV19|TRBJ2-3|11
CASSRGDTQYF
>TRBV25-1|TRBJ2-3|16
CASSGRGRTSTDTQYF
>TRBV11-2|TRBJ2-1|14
CASSRGQVYNEQFF
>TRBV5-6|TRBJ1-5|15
CASSLMGSSNQPQHF
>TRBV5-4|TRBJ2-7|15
CASSPGQVTSYEQYF
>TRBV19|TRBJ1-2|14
CASSIVPSGYGYTF
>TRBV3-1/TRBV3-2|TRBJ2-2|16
CASSLTGGHNTGELFF
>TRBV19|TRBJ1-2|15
CASRDAGQGIGGYTF
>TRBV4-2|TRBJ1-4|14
CASSQDPGNEKLFF
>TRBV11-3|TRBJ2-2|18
CASSPPNPGGRETGELFF
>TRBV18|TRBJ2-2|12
CASSGDSGELFF
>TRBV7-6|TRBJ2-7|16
CASSLGLAGGRAQQYF
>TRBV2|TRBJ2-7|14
CASSAGTEFYEQYF
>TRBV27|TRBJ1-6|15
CASSSRQGNRSPLHF
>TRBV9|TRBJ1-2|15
CASSVGTGANYGYTF
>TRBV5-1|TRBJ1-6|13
CASSGQGTSPLHF
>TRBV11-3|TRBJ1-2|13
CASSLTSGYGYTF
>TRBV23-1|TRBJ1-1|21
CASSQQPGQACISALDTEAFF
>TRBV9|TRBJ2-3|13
CASSPNAWDTQYF
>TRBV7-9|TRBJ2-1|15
CASSLAGGAYNEQFF
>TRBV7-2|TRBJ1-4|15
CASSLGDRGNEKLFF
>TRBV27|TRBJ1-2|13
CASSLLTGSGYTF
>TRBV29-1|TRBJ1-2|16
CSVEKEWTGSGYGYTF
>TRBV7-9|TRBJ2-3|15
CASSRGQGRSDTQYF
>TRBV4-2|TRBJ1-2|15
CASSQGTELNYGYTF
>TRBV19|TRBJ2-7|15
CASSILDSGSYEQYF
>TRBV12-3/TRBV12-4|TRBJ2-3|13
CASRTSGSDTQYF
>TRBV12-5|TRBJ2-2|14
CASGFGQLTGELFF
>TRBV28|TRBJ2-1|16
CASSLGLAGGHNEQFF
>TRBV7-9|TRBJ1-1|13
CASKFQGNTEAFF
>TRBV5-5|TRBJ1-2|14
CASSLNAGNYGYTF
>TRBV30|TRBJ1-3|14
CAYQDKNSGNTIYF
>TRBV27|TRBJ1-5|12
CASSQGNQPQHF
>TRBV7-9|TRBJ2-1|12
CATEGRSNEQFF
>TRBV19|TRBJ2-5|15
CASSTFPGYQETQYF
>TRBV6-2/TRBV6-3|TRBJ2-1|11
CASSRYNEQFF
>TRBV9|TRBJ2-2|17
CASSVDVGGPGTGELFF